The 25 T cell receptor beta chains below all came from one sample that was sequenced in a study of cytomegalovirus exposure and HLA in healthy donors. The PCR had 60 Vbeta and 13 Jbeta primers. This table comes from immunoSEQ multiplex PCR, and its TCRdb copy is limited to in-frame clones, with some not included. Here the sample spans about 130,000 clones, roughly 80% being singletons. Sequences were obtained from PBMCs. Receptors originate from a man in his late teens or twenties in good health and CMV-seropositive.

There are a few counts of this clone. V gene TRBV4-1 combines with J gene TRBJ2-2, with 7 bases matching TRBD2. After removal of 4 bases from V and 3 bases from J, the junction contained 11 bases not matched to a gene. The CDR3 covers 17 residues. The germline CDR1 and CDR2 sequences are MGHRA and YSYEKL. CDR3 sequence reads: CASSPLAGGLDTGELFF. CDR3 in DNA: TGCGCCAGCAGCCCCCTAGCCGGGGGGTTAGACACCGGGGAGCTGTTTTTT.

This clone was recorded only once. The V call is TRBV5-1, the J call TRBJ2-7; TRBD1 matches at 10 bases. Germline lookup yields CDR1 SGHRS and CDR2 YFSETQ. The V segment lost 0 bases and the J segment 1 base; nucleotides outside the gene matches: 1. This CDR3 comprises 15 residues. The CDR3 spells CASSLAGQGSYEQYF. The CDR3 DNA reads as TGCGCCAGCAGCTTGGCGGGACAGGGGTCCTACGAGCAGTACTTC.

The V and J genes are TRBV7-6 and TRBJ2-5, with 11 bases aligning to TRBD2. Germline V gene sequence: CDR1 SGHVS, CDR2 FNYEAQ. The CDR3 contains 16 residues. With 6 bases clipped from V and 0 bases from J, the junction kept 6 bases outside the gene matches. CDR3 amino acids: CASSLGTSGYQETQYF. The DNA for the CDR3 is TGTGCCAGCAGTCTTGGGACTAGCGGATACCAAGAGACCCAGTACTTC.

For the CDR3, the DNA is TGCGCCAGCAGTCAATCGGAAGGAGCCAATCAGCCCCAGCATTTT. Translated: CASSQSEGANQPQHF. This chain joins TRBV23-1 and TRBJ1-5; D call uncertain. TRBV23-1 is classed as an ORF, of uncertain function. The germline V and J ends were trimmed by 0 bases and 3 bases, with 9 bases remaining between them. The CDR3 sequence is 15 residues long.

The chain uses TRBV5-5 and TRBJ2-5; tentative D call: TRBD2 (7 bases). Germline assignment: CDR1 SGHKS and CDR2 YYEKEE (reference sequence). The CDR3 contains 15 residues. Trimming shortened V by 1 base and J by 2 bases, and 12 bases separated the two germline ends. The CDR3 nucleotides read TGTGCCAGCAGCTTGACCCGGGGGGCTCAAGAGACCCAGTACTTC. It codes for CASSLTRGAQETQYF. The full variable domain, completed using reference TRBV5-5 and TRBJ2-5, is DAGVTQSPTHLIKTRGQQVTLRCSPISGHKSVSWYQQVLGQGPQFIFQYYEKEERGRGNFPDRFSARQFPNYSSELNVNALLLGDSALYLCASSLTRGAQETQYFGPGTRLLVL.

The rearrangement uses TRBV28 and TRBJ1-5, with 7 bases aligning to TRBD1. The CDR3 spans 16 residues. Germline CDR1 is MDHEN and CDR2 is SYDVKM. Trimming took 6 bases from V and 3 from J; bases not matched to a gene: 11. This CDR3 reads CASSWRGQTINQPQHF. DNA for the CDR3: TGTGCCAGCAGCTGGCGGGGACAGACTATCAATCAGCCCCAGCATTTT.

The sample holds one count of this clone. V gene TRBV7-6 combines with J gene TRBJ1-2, with D possibly matching TRBD1 (5 bases). The V gene lost 1 base and the J gene lost 7 bases, with 10 bases spanning the gap. There are 13 residues in the CDR3. Per the germline V gene, CDR1 is SGHVS and CDR2 is FNYEAQ. Written as DNA, the CDR3 is TGTGCCAGCAGCTTAGACCAGGGCGCTGGCTACACCTTC. The encoded protein is CASSLDQGAGYTF.

The chain links TRBV7-3 to TRBJ2-3, with D hard to call. The CDR3 is 12 residues long. Germline CDR1 is SGHTA and CDR2 is FQGTGA. V was clipped by 0 bases and J by 5 bases, with 3 bases between them. CDR3 loop: CASSLTGDTQYF. CDR3 in DNA: TGTGCCAGCAGCTTAACCGGAGATACGCAGTATTTT.

CDR3 nucleotide sequence: TGTGCCAGCAGCAAAGCCGGGGGATTGAGCGGTGGCTACACCTTC. It yields the protein CASSKAGGLSGGYTF. This chain joins TRBV21-1 and TRBJ1-2. TRBV21-1 is designated a pseudogene. The CDR3 sequence is 15 residues long.

A note on this clone: At one boundary the junction diverges from the germline segment, which might be a read error. CDR3 in amino acids: CASSLNQGADNSPPHF. The CDR3 bases are TGTGCCAGCAGCTTAAACCAGGGGGCGGATAATTCACCCCCCCACTTT. The chain combines TRBV7-6 with TRBJ1-6; 8 bases fit TRBD1. Germline values: CDR1 SGHVS, CDR2 FNYEAQ. The CDR3 spans 16 residues.

The chain joins TRBV15 to TRBJ2-5; 7 nucleotides match TRBD1. This CDR3 comprises 15 residues. Per germline, CDR1 LNHNV and CDR2 YYDKDF (reference sequence). Losses at the gene ends were 3 bases for V and 2 bases for J; bases not matched to a gene: 6. CDR3 DNA: TGTGCCACCAGCAGTCCCGGGACAGTACAAGAGACCCAGTACTTC. Its translation: CATSSPGTVQETQYF.

The genes are TRBV9 and TRBJ2-5; TRBD2 matches 7 bases. The CDR3 is 13 amino acids. The junction had 2 bases not matched to a gene; V was cut back by 3 bases and J by 3 bases. Germline CDR1 and CDR2: SGDLS and YYNGEE. The CDR3: CASSAAGKETQYF. Here the CDR3 DNA reads TGTGCCAGCAGCGCAGCGGGGAAAGAGACCCAGTACTTC. Supplemented by reference TRBV9 and TRBJ2-5, the full variable domain reads DSGVTQTPKHLITATGQRVTLRCSPRSGDLSVYWYQQSLDQGLQFLIQYYNGEERAKGNILERFSAQQFPDLHSELNLSSLELGDSALYFCASSAAGKETQYFGPGTRLLVL.

The chain uses TRBV6-5 and TRBJ2-7; D is perhaps TRBD2 (5 bases). The CDR3 sequence is 14 residues long. Germline lookup yields CDR1 MNHEY and CDR2 SVGAGI. V lost 0 bases to trimming and J lost 2 bases, with 8 bases between them. The CDR3 bases are TGTGCCAGCAGTTACTCCGGGGAACCCTACGAGCAGTACTTC. It translates to CASSYSGEPYEQYF.

V is TRBV7-9 and J is TRBJ1-2; D is ambiguous. Trimming pared 1 base from V and 2 bases from J, leaving 5 bases between. CDR1 is SEHNR, CDR2 FQNEAQ, per germline (reference sequence). There are 13 residues in the CDR3. The CDR3 sequence: CASSLGGNYGYTF. As DNA, the CDR3 is TGTGCCAGCAGCTTAGGAGGGAACTATGGCTACACCTTC.

This clone was seen only once. The chain employs TRBV19 and TRBJ1-4; D is possibly TRBD1 (5 bases). The germline V gene encodes CDR1 LNHDA and CDR2 SQIVND (reference sequence). The CDR3 has 13 amino acids. The V and J ends lost 3 bases and 7 bases respectively, with 9 bases between them. The CDR3 DNA sequence: TGTGCCAGTAGTATCGGGACTTTTGAAAAACTGTTTTTT. Translated: CASSIGTFEKLFF.

CDR3 nucleotide sequence: TGTGCCAGCAGCCAAGTGGGTGCGGCTTACGAGCAGTACTTC. It codes for CASSQVGAAYEQYF. V usage is TRBV14 and J usage is TRBJ2-7; D gene uncertain. From germline, CDR1 is SGHDN and CDR2 FVKESK. The CDR3 is 14 residues long. Trimming pared 1 base from V and 4 bases from J, leaving 11 bases between.

There are a few counts of this clone. The chain combines TRBV6-1 with TRBJ1-5; possible D gene TRBD1, 6 bases. The CDR3 sequence is 14 residues long. Germline V gives CDR1 MNHNS, CDR2 SASEGT. Trimming pared 8 bases from V and 8 bases from J, leaving 19 bases between. CDR3 in amino acids: CASFAGAAVEPQHF. The CDR3 coding sequence is TGTGCCAGCTTCGCAGGGGCCGCCGTTGAGCCCCAGCATTTT.

The CDR3 sequence: CASSSLGGDSPLHF. The CDR3 nucleotides are TGTGCCAGCAGCTCACTCGGGGGTGATTCACCCCTCCACTTT. The V gene is TRBV7-3, the J gene TRBJ1-6; TRBD1 is a possible D gene (5 bases). With 4 bases removed from V and 8 bases from J, the gap between germline ends came to 12 bases. Per germline, CDR1 SGHTA and CDR2 FQGTGA. This CDR3 comprises 14 residues.

V usage is TRBV5-6 and J usage is TRBJ2-2; 10 nucleotides match TRBD1. Germline V gene sequence: CDR1 SGHDT, CDR2 YYEEEE. The V segment lost 2 bases and the J segment 5 bases; nucleotides outside the gene matches: 6. This CDR3 spans 16 amino acids. CDR3 nucleotide sequence: TGTGCCAGCAGCTTTGCTCCGGGACAGGGGACCGGGGAGCTGTTTTTT. Its protein is CASSFAPGQGTGELFF.

This clone was observed a few times. The rearrangement joins TRBV6-5 to TRBJ1-1; perhaps TRBD1 as D (6 bases). The CDR3 extends over 13 amino acids. V lost 2 bases and J 6 bases, leaving 10 bases between the germline ends. Germline CDR1 reads MNHEY; CDR2 reads SVGAGI. CDR3: CASSYINRAEAFF. The CDR3 DNA reads as TGTGCCAGCAGTTACATCAACAGGGCTGAAGCTTTCTTT.

This clone was detected only a few times. V and J are TRBV11-2 and TRBJ1-1; D is perhaps TRBD1 (5 bases). The CDR3 spans 10 residues. Between the trimmed V and J ends, which lost 7 bases and 7 bases, there was a span of 7 bases. CDR1 SGHAT and CDR2 FQNNGV come from the germline V gene. CDR3 sequence: CASKGYEAFF. CDR3 nucleotides: TGTGCCAGCAAGGGGTATGAAGCTTTCTTT.

This clone appeared a single time. This chain joins TRBV9 and TRBJ2-2; TRBD1 matches at 10 bases. The CDR3 covers 15 residues. The V segment lost 3 bases and the J segment 5 bases; nucleotides outside the gene matches: 4. Germline V gene data show CDR1 as SGDLS and CDR2 as YYNGEE. The DNA for the CDR3 is TGTGCCAGCAGCGGGGACAGGGGTGGGACCGGGGAGCTGTTTTTT. Translation gives CASSGDRGGTGELFF.

This CDR3 is CASSWQGADSNQPQHF. The CDR3 DNA reads TGTGCCAGTAGTTGGCAGGGCGCAGATAGCAATCAGCCCCAGCATTTT. V usage is TRBV19 and J usage is TRBJ1-5, with a weak D call TRBD1 (5 bases). The CDR3 runs to 16 residues. CDR1 is LNHDA and CDR2 is SQIVND in the germline V gene (reference sequence). Trimming cost V 5 bases and J 0 bases, with 14 bases left between them.

V and J are TRBV7-3 and TRBJ1-5, with D possibly being TRBD1 (5 bases). The CDR3 runs 14 residues. Looked up from germline, CDR1 is SGHTA and CDR2 is FQGTGA. Trimming stripped 4 bases from V and 5 bases from J, with 12 bases between. The DNA for the CDR3 is TGTGCCAGCAGCTACAAGGGGCCCGATCAGCCCCAGCATTTT. The encoded protein is CASSYKGPDQPQHF.

The genes are TRBV15 and TRBJ1-2; weak D call: TRBD1 (6 bases). The CDR3 loop spans 17 amino acids. Germline CDR1 LNHNV, CDR2 YYDKDF (reference sequence). The ends were cut back, 5 bases at V and 4 bases at J, with 23 bases in the middle. In nucleotides, the CDR3 is TGTGCCACCAGCCCCCGGGGCGGGGGCCCCCCTCGCTATGGCTACACCTTC. It codes for CATSPRGGGPPRYGYTF.